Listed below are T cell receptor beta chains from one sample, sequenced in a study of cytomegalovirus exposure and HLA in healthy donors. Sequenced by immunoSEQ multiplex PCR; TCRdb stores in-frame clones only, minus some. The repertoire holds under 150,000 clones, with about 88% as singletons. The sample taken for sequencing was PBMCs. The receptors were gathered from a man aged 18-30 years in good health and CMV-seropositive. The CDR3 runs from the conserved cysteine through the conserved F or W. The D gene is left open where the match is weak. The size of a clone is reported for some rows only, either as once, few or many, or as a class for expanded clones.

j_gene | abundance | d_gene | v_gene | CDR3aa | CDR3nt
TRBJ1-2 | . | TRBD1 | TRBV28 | CASETGLNYGYTF | TGTGCCAGCGAGACAGGGTTAAACTATGGCTACACCTTC
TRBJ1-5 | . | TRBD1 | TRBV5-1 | CASSLEPGGSQPQHF | TGCGCCAGCAGCTTGGAACCAGGGGGCAGTCAGCCCCAGCATTTT
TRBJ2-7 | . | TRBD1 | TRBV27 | CASSSGQTRGNEQYF | TGTGCCAGCAGTTCGGGACAGACCCGAGGCAACGAGCAGTACTTC
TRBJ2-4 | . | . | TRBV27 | CASSLYSPIAPGTFSKNIQYF | TGTGCCAGCAGTTTATATTCCCCGATAGCCCCGGGGACATTTTCCAAAAACATTCAGTACTTC
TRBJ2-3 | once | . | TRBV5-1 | CASSSFVSDTDTQYF | TGCGCCAGCAGCTCGTTTGTCAGCGACACAGATACGCAGTATTTT
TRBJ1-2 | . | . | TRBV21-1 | CASSIAGMDGYTF | TGTGCCAGCAGCATTGCCGGGATGGATGGCTACACCTTC
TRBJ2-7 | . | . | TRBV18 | CASSPPGQAYEQYF | TGTGCCAGCTCACCACCGGGACAAGCCTACGAGCAGTACTTC
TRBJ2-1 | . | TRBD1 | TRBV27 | CASSYRGTASYNEQFF | TGTGCCAGCAGTTATAGGGGGACAGCCTCCTACAATGAGCAGTTCTTC
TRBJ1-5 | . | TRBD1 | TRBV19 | CASSIDRGHNQPQHF | TGTGCCAGTAGTATAGACAGGGGGCACAATCAGCCCCAGCATTTT
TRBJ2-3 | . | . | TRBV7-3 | CASSNRGADTQYF | TGTGCCAGCAGCAATAGGGGTGCAGATACGCAGTATTTT
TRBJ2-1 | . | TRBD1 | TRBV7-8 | CASSSTGGGVYNEQFF | TGTGCCAGCAGCTCGACAGGGGGTGGGGTATACAATGAGCAGTTCTTC
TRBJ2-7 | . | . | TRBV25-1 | CASSVIAEPSNEQYF | TGTGCCAGCAGTGTAATAGCGGAACCCTCAAACGAGCAGTACTTC
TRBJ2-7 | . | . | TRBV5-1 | CASSLGGGVTYEQYF | TGCGCCAGCAGCTTGGGGGGCGGGGTTACCTACGAGCAGTACTTC
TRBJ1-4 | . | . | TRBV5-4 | CASSLGKGGSEKLFF | TGTGCCAGCAGCTTGGGAAAGGGAGGGAGTGAAAAACTGTTTTTT
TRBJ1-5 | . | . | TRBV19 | CASSSRQYSNQPQHF | TGTGCCAGTAGTAGCAGACAGTATAGCAATCAGCCCCAGCATTTT
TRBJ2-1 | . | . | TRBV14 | CASSQEPGGRKQFF | TGTGCCAGCAGCCAAGAACCCGGGGGGCGGAAGCAGTTCTTC
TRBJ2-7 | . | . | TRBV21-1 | CARTSKDNRFYSSSYEQYF | TGTGCCAGGACCTCTAAGGACAACCGATTTTACTCGAGCTCCTACGAGCAGTACTTC
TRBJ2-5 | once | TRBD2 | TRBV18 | CASSLTSGRALETQYF | TGTGCCAGCTCCCTCACTAGCGGGAGGGCCCTGGAGACCCAGTACTTC
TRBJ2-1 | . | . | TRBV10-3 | CAISGTDNEQFF | TGTGCCATCAGTGGAACGGACAATGAGCAGTTCTTC
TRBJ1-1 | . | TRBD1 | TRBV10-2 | CASSEMGLTGDGRWTEAFF | TGCGCCAGCAGTGAGATGGGTTTGACAGGGGATGGTCGGTGGACTGAAGCTTTCTTT
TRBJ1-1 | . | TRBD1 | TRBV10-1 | CASSPSRDSTEAFF | TGCGCCAGCAGTCCAAGTCGGGACAGTACTGAAGCTTTCTTT
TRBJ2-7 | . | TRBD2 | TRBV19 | CASSMTSWDEQYF | TGTGCCAGTAGTATGACTAGCTGGGACGAGCAGTACTTC
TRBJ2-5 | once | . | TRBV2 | CASSAERYPASRTQYF | TGTGCCAGCAGTGCCGAGAGGTACCCTGCTTCAAGGACCCAGTACTTC
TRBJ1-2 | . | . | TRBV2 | CASRRNYGYTF | TGTGCCAGCAGGCGAAACTATGGCTACACCTTC
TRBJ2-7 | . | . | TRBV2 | CASSGITQSGEQYF | TGTGCCAGCAGTGGGATCACCCAGTCGGGCGAGCAGTACTTC
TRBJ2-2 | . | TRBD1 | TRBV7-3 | CASSSLQGWELFF | TGTGCCAGCAGCTCTTTACAGGGGTGGGAGCTGTTTTTT
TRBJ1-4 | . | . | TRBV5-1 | CASSSGTPNEKLFF | TGCGCCAGCAGCTCCGGGACACCGAATGAAAAACTGTTTTTT
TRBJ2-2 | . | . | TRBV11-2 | CASSLYVGEAGELFF | TGTGCCAGCAGCTTATACGTCGGGGAGGCCGGGGAGCTGTTTTTT
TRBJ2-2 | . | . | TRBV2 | CASSLGRSNTGELFF | TGTGCCAGCAGCTTAGGGAGGTCGAACACCGGGGAGCTGTTTTTT
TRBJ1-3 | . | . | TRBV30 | CAWSGLSGNTIYF | TGTGCCTGGAGTGGCTTGAGTGGAAACACCATATATTTT
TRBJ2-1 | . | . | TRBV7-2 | CASSLLGPGAEQFF | TGTGCCAGCAGCTTATTGGGCCCGGGAGCGGAGCAGTTCTTC
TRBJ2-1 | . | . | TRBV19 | CASNPVASSYNEQFF | TGTGCCAGTAACCCTGTGGCAAGCTCCTACAATGAGCAGTTCTTC
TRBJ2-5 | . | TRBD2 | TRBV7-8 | CASSLGPPSGVKETQYF | TGTGCCAGCAGCTTAGGGCCCCCTAGCGGGGTAAAAGAGACCCAGTACTTC
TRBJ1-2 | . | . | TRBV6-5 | CASRAGANYGYTF | TGTGCCAGCAGGGCGGGGGCTAACTATGGCTACACCTTC
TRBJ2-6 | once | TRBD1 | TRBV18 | CASSPWDRGAGANVLTF | TGTGCCAGCTCACCTTGGGACAGGGGGGCTGGGGCCAACGTCCTGACTTTC
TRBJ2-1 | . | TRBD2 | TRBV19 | CASSIIGLAGENNEQFF | TGTGCCAGTAGTATCATTGGACTAGCGGGAGAGAACAATGAGCAGTTCTTC
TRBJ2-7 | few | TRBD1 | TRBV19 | CASSIGGTGSFYEQYF | TGTGCCAGTAGTATAGGCGGGACAGGGTCGTTCTACGAGCAGTACTTC
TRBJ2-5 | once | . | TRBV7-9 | CASSLAGGEETQYF | TGTGCCAGCAGCTTAGCGGGAGGAGAAGAGACCCAGTACTTC
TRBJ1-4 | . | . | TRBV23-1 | CASSQSRGQGRVKPNEKLFF | TGCGCCAGCAGTCAATCCCGGGGGCAGGGGAGGGTTAAGCCTAATGAAAAACTGTTTTTT
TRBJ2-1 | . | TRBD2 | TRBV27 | CASSPGTSGTLGQFF | TGTGCCAGCAGTCCGGGGACTAGCGGGACTCTTGGGCAGTTCTTC
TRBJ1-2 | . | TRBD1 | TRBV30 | CAWSVVQGVGYGYTF | TGTGCCTGGAGTGTAGTACAGGGGGTGGGCTATGGCTACACCTTC
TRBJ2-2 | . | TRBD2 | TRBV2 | CASSSLGTSGKSIGELFF | TGTGCCAGCAGTTCCCTAGGGACTAGCGGGAAATCCATCGGGGAGCTGTTTTTT
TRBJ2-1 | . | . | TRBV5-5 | CASSLGGLRGSYNEQFF | TGTGCCAGCAGCTTGGGTGGGCTCCGGGGTTCCTACAATGAGCAGTTCTTC
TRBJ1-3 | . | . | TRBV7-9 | CASSSTEGRNTIYF | TGTGCCAGCAGCTCGACCGAGGGAAGAAACACCATATATTTT
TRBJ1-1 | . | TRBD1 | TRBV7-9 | CASSLGGQKNTEAFF | TGTGCCAGCAGCTTAGGGGGACAGAAAAACACTGAAGCTTTCTTT
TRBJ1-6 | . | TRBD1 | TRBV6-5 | CASSYSPGTGNSPLHF | TGTGCCAGCAGTTACTCGCCCGGGACAGGGAATTCACCCCTCCACTTT